Below are 3 T cell receptor beta chains sequenced from a single sample in a study of naive and memory T cell subsets. Both TRBC1 and TRBC2 were covered by a beta constant-region primer of two equimolar oligonucleotides. MiXCR, run by TCRdb on the UMI-ligation and nested PCR reads, gives a single entry per CDR3 protein. The repertoire includes fewer than 30,000 distinct CDR3 sequences, about 10% of them detected once, and around a sixth sits in the top ten. The sequencing input was effector memory CD4+ T cells from blood. The subset was: effector memory, CD45RA- CD27-. These receptors originate from a human donor in good health.

The CDR3 nucleotides read TGTGCCAGCAGAGATCAGACCGGGGAGCTGTTTTTT. This sequence encodes CASRDQTGELFF. The rearrangement uses TRBV6-2 or TRBV6-3 and TRBJ2-2; D not resolved. Germline CDR1 and CDR2: MNHEY and SVGEGT. The ends were cut back, 6 bases at V and 5 bases at J, with 7 bases in the middle. The CDR3 spans 12 residues.

This clonotype was counted at least ten times. This chain joins TRBV6-5 and TRBJ2-7; D gene ambiguous. The germline CDR1 and CDR2 sequences are MNHEY and SVGAGI. The ends were cut back, 6 bases at V and 0 bases at J, with 12 bases in the middle. The CDR3 runs to 14 residues. In DNA form, the CDR3 reads TGTGCCAGCAGCATTGAACGCAACTCCTACGAGCAGTACTTC. Its protein is CASSIERNSYEQYF.

In regard to this clonotype: No conserved phenylalanine or tryptophan is present at the end of the CDR3, so a read error is the likely explanation. The limits of the CDR3 on the DNA are not certain, so only TCRdb's listed CDR3 is given. V usage is TRBV24-1 and J usage is TRBJ1-1. The CDR3 is 8 amino acids long, termini counted. Germline CDR1 is KGHDR and CDR2 is SFDVKD. CDR3: CATKSQVG.